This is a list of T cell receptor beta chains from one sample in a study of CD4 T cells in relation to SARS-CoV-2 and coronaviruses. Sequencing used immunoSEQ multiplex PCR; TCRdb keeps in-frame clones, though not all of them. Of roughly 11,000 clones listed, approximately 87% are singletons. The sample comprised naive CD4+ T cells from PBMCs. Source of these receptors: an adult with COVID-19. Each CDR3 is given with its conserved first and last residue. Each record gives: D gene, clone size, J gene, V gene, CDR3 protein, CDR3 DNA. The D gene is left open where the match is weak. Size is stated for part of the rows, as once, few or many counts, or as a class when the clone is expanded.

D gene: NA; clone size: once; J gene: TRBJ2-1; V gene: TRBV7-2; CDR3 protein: CASSRGPYNEQFF; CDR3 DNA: TGTGCCAGCAGCCGGGGCCCCTACAATGAGCAGTTCTTC
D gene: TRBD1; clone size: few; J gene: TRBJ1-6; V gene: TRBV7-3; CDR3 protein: CASSRQGEGSPLHF; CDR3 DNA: TGTGCCAGCAGCCGACAGGGGGAGGGCTCACCCCTCCACTTT
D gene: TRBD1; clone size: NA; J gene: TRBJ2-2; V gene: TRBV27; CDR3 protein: CASSSSGTVNTGELFF; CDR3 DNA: TGTGCCAGCAGCTCGTCCGGGACAGTTAACACCGGGGAGCTGTTTTTT
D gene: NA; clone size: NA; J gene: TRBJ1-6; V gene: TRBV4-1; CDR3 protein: CASSQDLGLPFLHF; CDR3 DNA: TGCGCCAGCAGCCAAGATCTCGGCCTCCCCTTCCTCCACTTT
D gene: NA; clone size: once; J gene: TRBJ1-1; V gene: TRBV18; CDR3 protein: CASSPRDGGTEAFF; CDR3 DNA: TGTGCCAGCTCCCCAAGGGACGGGGGCACTGAAGCTTTCTTT
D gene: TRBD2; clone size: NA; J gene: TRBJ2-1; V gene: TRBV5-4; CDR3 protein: CASSLVAGDVEQFF; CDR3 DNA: TGTGCCAGCAGCTTGGTGGCGGGGGACGTTGAGCAGTTCTTC
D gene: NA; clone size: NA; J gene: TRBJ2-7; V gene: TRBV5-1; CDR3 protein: CASSGEMYEQYF; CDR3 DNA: TGCGCCAGCAGCGGAGAGATGTACGAGCAGTACTTC
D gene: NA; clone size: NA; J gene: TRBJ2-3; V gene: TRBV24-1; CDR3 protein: CATSGQLTDTQYF; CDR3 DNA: TGTGCCACCAGTGGGCAGCTAACAGATACGCAGTATTTT
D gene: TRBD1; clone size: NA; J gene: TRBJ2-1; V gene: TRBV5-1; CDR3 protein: CASSPGQGLNEQFF; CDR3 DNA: TGCGCCAGCAGCCCGGGACAGGGTTTGAATGAGCAGTTCTTC
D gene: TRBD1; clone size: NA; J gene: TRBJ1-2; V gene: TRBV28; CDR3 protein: CASSSGQGYGYTF; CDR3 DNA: TGTGCCAGCAGTTCCGGACAGGGCTATGGCTACACCTTC
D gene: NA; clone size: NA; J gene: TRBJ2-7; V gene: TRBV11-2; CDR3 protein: CASSSVRTATEQYF; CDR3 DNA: TGTGCCAGCAGCTCGGTCAGGACAGCAACCGAGCAGTACTTC
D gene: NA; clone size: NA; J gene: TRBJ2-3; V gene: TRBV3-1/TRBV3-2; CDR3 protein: CASSSTGPDTQYF; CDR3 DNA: TGTGCCAGCAGCTCTACAGGGCCAGATACGCAGTATTTT
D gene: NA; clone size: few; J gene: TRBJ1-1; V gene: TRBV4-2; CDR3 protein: CASSQDGVRGEAFF; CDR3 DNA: TGTGCCAGCAGCCAAGATGGGGTTCGCGGTGAAGCTTTCTTT
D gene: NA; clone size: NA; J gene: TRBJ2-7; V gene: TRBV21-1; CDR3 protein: CASSKDSGDRWSYEQYF; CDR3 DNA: TGTGCCAGCAGCAAAGATTCTGGGGACAGGTGGTCCTACGAGCAGTACTTC
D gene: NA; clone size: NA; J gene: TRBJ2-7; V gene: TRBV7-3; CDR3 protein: CASSLRDKAYEQYF; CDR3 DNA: TGTGCCAGCAGCTTGAGGGACAAGGCCTACGAGCAGTACTTC
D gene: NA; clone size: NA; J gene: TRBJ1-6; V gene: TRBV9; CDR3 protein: CASSVATGGVDSPLHF; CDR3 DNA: TGTGCCAGCAGCGTAGCTACGGGGGGCGTTGATTCACCCCTCCACTTT
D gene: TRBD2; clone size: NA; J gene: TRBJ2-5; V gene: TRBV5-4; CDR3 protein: CASSSLAGDGETQYF; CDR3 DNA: TGTGCCAGCAGCTCTCTAGCGGGGGACGGAGAGACCCAGTACTTC
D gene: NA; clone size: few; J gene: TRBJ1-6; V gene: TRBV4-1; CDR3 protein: CASSQDGPNFNRDSPLHF; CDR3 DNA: TGCGCCAGCAGCCAAGATGGGCCAAATTTCAATCGGGATTCACCCCTCCACTTT
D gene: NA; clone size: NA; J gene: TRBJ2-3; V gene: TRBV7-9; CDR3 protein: CALARGDTQYF; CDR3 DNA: TGTGCCCTGGCGAGGGGAGATACGCAGTATTTT
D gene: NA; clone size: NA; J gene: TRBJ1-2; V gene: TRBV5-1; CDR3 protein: CASSLGGEVYGYTF; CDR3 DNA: TGCGCCAGCAGCTTGGGAGGGGAGGTCTATGGCTACACCTTC
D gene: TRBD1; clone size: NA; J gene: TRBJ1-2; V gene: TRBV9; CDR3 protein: CASSVEGTDYGYTF; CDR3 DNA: TGTGCCAGCAGCGTAGAAGGGACAGATTATGGCTACACCTTC
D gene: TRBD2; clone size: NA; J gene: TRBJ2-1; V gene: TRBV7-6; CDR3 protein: CASSKTSGGSYNEQFF; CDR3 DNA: TGTGCCAGCAGCAAGACTAGCGGGGGCTCCTACAATGAGCAGTTCTTC
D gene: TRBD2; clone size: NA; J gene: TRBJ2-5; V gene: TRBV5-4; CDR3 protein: CASSLGGLAGGNGQTQYF; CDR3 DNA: TGTGCCAGCAGCTTGGGCGGACTAGCGGGGGGGAATGGACAGACCCAGTACTTC
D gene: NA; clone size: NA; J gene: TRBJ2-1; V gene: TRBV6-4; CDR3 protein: CASPGVSSYNEQFF; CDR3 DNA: TGTGCCAGCCCGGGGGTCAGCTCCTACAATGAGCAGTTCTTC
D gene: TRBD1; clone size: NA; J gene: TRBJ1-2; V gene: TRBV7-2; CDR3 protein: CASSLEGTGGTGGYTF; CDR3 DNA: TGTGCCAGCAGCTTAGAAGGGACAGGGGGAACGGGCGGCTACACCTTC
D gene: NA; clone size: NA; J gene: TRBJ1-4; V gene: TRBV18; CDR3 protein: CASSINTGRINEKLFF; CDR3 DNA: TGTGCCAGCTCTATTAACACGGGACGGATTAATGAAAAACTGTTTTTT
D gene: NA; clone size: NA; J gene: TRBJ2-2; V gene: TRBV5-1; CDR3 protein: CASGLGQGNTGELFF; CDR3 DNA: TGCGCCAGCGGACTAGGACAGGGGAACACCGGGGAGCTGTTTTTT
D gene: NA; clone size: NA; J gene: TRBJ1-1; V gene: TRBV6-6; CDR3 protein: CASSYRVLANTEAFF; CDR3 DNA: TGTGCCAGCAGTTATCGGGTATTGGCGAACACTGAAGCTTTCTTT